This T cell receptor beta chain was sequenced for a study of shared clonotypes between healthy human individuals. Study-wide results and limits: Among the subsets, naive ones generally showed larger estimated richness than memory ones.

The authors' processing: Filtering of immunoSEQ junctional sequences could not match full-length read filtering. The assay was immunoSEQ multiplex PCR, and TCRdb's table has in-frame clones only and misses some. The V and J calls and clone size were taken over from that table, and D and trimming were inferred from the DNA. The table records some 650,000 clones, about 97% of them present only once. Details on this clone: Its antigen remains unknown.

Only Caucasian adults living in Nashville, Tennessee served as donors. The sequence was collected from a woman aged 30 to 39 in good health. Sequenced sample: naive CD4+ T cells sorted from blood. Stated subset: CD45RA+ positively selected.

CDR3 DNA sequence: TGTGCCAGCAGCGTATCTAACGAGCAGTACTTC. It yields the protein CASSVSNEQYF. The chain couples TRBV11-2 to TRBJ2-7; D not resolved. Germline V gene data show CDR1 as SGHAT and CDR2 as FQNNGV. Deletions cut 5 bases from V and 5 bases from J, with 7 bases between. The CDR3 length is 11 residues.